What follows describes a single T cell receptor (beta chain). Antigen specificity is unknown. The sample is drawn from a study of shared clonotypes between healthy human individuals. For the study at large: The donors, a couple of women and three men, were aged 18 to 49.

Trimming took 5 bases from V and 6 from J, leaving 10 bases between them. The CDR3 is made up of 12 amino acids. Per the germline V gene, CDR1 is SEHNR and CDR2 is FQNEAQ (reference sequence). General study findings and limits: Rarefaction indicated that sorted-subset sequencing remained incomplete although depth was large.

Methods used by the authors: Filtering differed, since immunoSEQ gave only junction sequences and no quality scores. The data were produced by immunoSEQ multiplex PCR, yet TCRdb's version contains in-frame clones alone and is incomplete. V, J and clone size are those of that table, while D and trimming were read from the DNA. The table includes hundreds of thousands of clones, about 91% detected once. Naive CD8 cells comprised CD45RO-negative, CCR7-positively selected cells, excluding terminally differentiated effector memory CD45RA+ cells. The receptor was isolated from a man aged 25-45 years in good health. Input material: naive CD8+ T cells sorted from blood. The gene calls are TRBV7-9 and TRBJ1-1, with a possible D match to TRBD1 (5 bases). The DNA of the CDR3 is TGTGCCAGCAGCCAAGGGGTGGCTGAAGCTTTCTTT. It codes for CASSQGVAEAFF. Supplemented by reference TRBV7-9 and TRBJ1-1, the full variable domain reads DTGVSQNPRHKITKRGQNVTFRCDPISEHNRLYWYRQTLGQGPEFLTYFQNEAQLEKSRLLSDRFSAERPKGSFSTLEIQRTEQGDSAMYLCASSQGVAEAFFGQGTRLTVV.